Shown below are 14 T cell receptor beta chains from a single sample sequenced in a study of siplizumab effects on memory and regulatory T cells. Some clones are missing from TCRdb's copy, which holds only in-frame ones; the method was immunoSEQ multiplex PCR. The sample has about 7,800 clones, about 38% seen once. Coculturing of the mixed lymphocyte reaction cells was performed at 37°C for under seven days. For these TCRs, the target antigens are not known. Sequencing input: CFSE-low (dividing) CD8+ T cells sorted from an allogeneic mixed lymphocyte reaction. These receptors all stem from a human donor in good health; the cells came from an allogeneic mixed lymphocyte reaction.

V and J are TRBV2 and TRBJ2-5; D might be TRBD1 or TRBD2, each matching 6 bases. CDR3 length: 15 residues. The V end was cut by 10 bases, the J end by 2 bases, with 20 bases between. CDR1 SNHLY and CDR2 FYNNEI come from the germline V gene. The CDR3 here is CATKGGPSFQETQYF. In DNA form, the CDR3 reads TGTGCCACTAAAGGGGGGCCGTCCTTTCAAGAGACCCAGTACTTC.

On this clone itself: A much larger clone sits a single nucleotide away, making a read error possible. V is TRBV7-7 and J is TRBJ2-7; possibly TRBD1 or TRBD2 for D (6 bases each). Germline loops: CDR1 SSHAT, CDR2 FNYEAQ (reference sequence). The CDR3 loop spans 13 amino acids. The CDR3 DNA is TGTACTAGCAGCTTAGGCCAGGGGTACGAGCAGTACTTC. It specifies CTSSLGQGYEQYF.

The chain is built from TRBV5-8 and TRBJ2-7; D is perhaps TRBD1 (5 bases). CDR1 and CDR2 from the germline V gene are SGHTS and YDEGEE. This CDR3 comprises 14 residues. The V and J ends lost 1 base and 3 bases respectively, with 11 bases between them. CDR3 in DNA: TGTGCCAGCAGCTTGCAGGGCATTAGCTACGAGCAGTACTTC. Protein product: CASSLQGISYEQYF.

This rearrangement joins TRBV2 to TRBJ2-1, with unresolved D. Trimming stripped 10 bases from V and 7 bases from J, with 11 bases between. Germline-derived CDR1 and CDR2 are SNHLY and FYNNEI. The CDR3 extends over 11 amino acids. Written as DNA, the CDR3 is TGTGCCACCATGCTACAAAATGAGCAGTTCTTC. Its protein product is CATMLQNEQFF.

This clone came up a few times. This chain joins TRBV28 and TRBJ1-5, with TRBD1 as a possible D gene (5 bases). Germline CDR1 and CDR2: MDHEN and SYDVKM. This CDR3 is 15 amino acids long. V was pared by 7 bases and J by 0 bases, with 13 bases between. The CDR3 is CASIKPGDSNQPQHF. CDR3 in DNA: TGTGCCAGCATTAAACCGGGGGATAGCAATCAGCCCCAGCATTTT.

The chain employs TRBV6-5 and TRBJ2-7; 7 bases fit TRBD1. The ends lost 10 bases at V and 0 bases at J; junction bases unmatched: 12. This CDR3 is built from 15 residues. Per the germline V gene, CDR1 is MNHEY and CDR2 is SVGAGI. The DNA for the CDR3 is TGTGCCATCAGCCACTCGACAGGGACCTCCTACGAGCAGTACTTC. This codes for CAISHSTGTSYEQYF.

This clone rates as medium-sized. The chain joins TRBV7-9 to TRBJ1-4; no clear D gene. CDR1 is SEHNR and CDR2 is FQNEAQ in the germline V gene (reference sequence). This CDR3 is built from 15 residues. V lost 3 bases and J 0 bases, leaving 8 bases between the germline ends. The CDR3 nucleotides are TGTGCCAGCAGCTTTGGTCCAGCAACTAATGAAAAACTGTTTTTT. Its translation is CASSFGPATNEKLFF.

The V and J genes are TRBV27 and TRBJ2-2; 9 bases fit TRBD2. This CDR3 has 14 amino acids. V was pared by 4 bases and J by 6 bases, with 3 bases of the junction left unmatched. Germline CDR1 reads MNHEY; CDR2 reads SMNVEV (reference sequence). The CDR3 region has the DNA TGTGCCAGCAGTTGGGCGGGGGGGGCCGGGGAGCTGTTTTTT. It codes for CASSWAGGAGELFF.

This clone is medium-sized by share. The rearrangement uses TRBV29-1 and TRBJ1-4; tentatively, D is TRBD1 (5 bases). There are 13 residues in the CDR3. With 8 bases removed from V and 8 bases from J, the gap between germline ends came to 18 bases. Germline V lookup: CDR1 SQVTM, CDR2 ANQGSEA. As DNA, the CDR3 is TGCAGCATAGTGGGGGTAGGGAAAGAAAAACTGTTTTTT. The encoded protein is CSIVGVGKEKLFF. Drawing the rest from reference TRBV29-1 and TRBJ1-4, the complete variable domain is SAVISQKPSRDICQRGTSLTIQCQVDSQVTMMFWYRQQPGQSLTLIATANQGSEATYESGFVIDKFPISRPNLTFSTLTVSNMSPEDSSIYLCSIVGVGKEKLFFGSGTQLSVL.

This clone is labeled medium-sized. The identical CDR3 is also encoded by other nucleotide sequences in the sample. The chain has TRBV19 and TRBJ2-1; TRBD1 might be the D (5 bases). Trimming removed 3 bases at V and 6 bases at J, with 6 bases between. The CDR3 has 12 residues. The germline gives CDR1 LNHDA, CDR2 SQIVND (reference sequence). CDR3 coding DNA: TGTGCCAGTAGTATTGGGGCCAATGAGCAGTTCTTC. Its protein product is CASSIGANEQFF.

The chain carries TRBV25-1 and TRBJ2-5; D perhaps matches TRBD2 (6 bases). Germline lookup yields CDR1 MGHDK and CDR2 SYGVNS. The CDR3 is 14 residues long. V dropped 1 base and J dropped 5 bases, with 11 bases sitting between them. This CDR3 is CASSEFGGRETQYF. As DNA, the CDR3 is TGTGCCAGCAGTGAATTTGGGGGGAGGGAGACCCAGTACTTC.

The rearrangement joins TRBV4-1 to TRBJ2-1; no definite D call. CDR3 length equals 12 residues. Germline V CDR1 and CDR2: MGHRA, YSYEKL. The germline V and J ends were trimmed by 7 bases and 5 bases, with 9 bases remaining between them. CDR3 coding DNA: TGCGCCAGCACCGCGGAAAACAATGAGCAGTTCTTC. Protein sequence: CASTAENNEQFF.

This clone is categorized as medium-sized. The chain links TRBV9 to TRBJ1-4; 8 bases map to TRBD1. Germline V lookup: CDR1 SGDLS, CDR2 YYNGEE. The CDR3 length is 15 residues. V trimming: 3 bases; J trimming: 6 bases; junction bases outside the gene matches: 7. The CDR3 loop is CASSAETGDYEKLFF. The CDR3 region has the DNA TGTGCCAGCAGCGCAGAGACAGGGGATTATGAAAAACTGTTTTTT.

This clone ranks as medium-sized (0.01 to 0.1%). The chain is built from TRBV27 and TRBJ2-4; tentative D call: TRBD1 (5 bases). V lost 0 bases to trimming and J lost 0 bases, with 15 bases between them. Germline lookup yields CDR1 MNHEY and CDR2 SMNVEV (reference sequence). This CDR3 contains 18 residues. CDR3 protein: CASSLSAPGLIAKNIQYF. CDR3 nucleotides: TGTGCCAGCAGTTTATCCGCGCCAGGGTTAATAGCCAAAAACATTCAGTACTTC.